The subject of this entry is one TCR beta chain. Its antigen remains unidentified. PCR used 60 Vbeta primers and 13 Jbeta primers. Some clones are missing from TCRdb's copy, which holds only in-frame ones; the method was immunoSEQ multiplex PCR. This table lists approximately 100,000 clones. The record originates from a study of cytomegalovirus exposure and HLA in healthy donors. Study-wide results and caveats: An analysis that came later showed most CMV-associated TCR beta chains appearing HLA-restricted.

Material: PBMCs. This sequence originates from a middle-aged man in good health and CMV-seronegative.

This CDR3 reads CASSLQDRGGLFF. CDR3 DNA sequence: TGTGCCAGCAGCTTACAAGATCGGGGTGGACTGTTTTTT. The chain has TRBV7-2 and TRBJ1-4; no definite D call. The CDR3 runs to 13 residues. Germline V gene lookup returns CDR1 SGHTA and CDR2 FQGNSA. V was clipped by 2 bases and J by 13 bases, with 14 bases between them. Filled out from reference TRBV7-2 and TRBJ1-4, the complete variable domain reads GAGVSQSPSNKVTEKGKDVELRCDPISGHTALYWYRQSLGQGLEFLIYFQGNSAPDKSGLPSDRFSAERTGGSVSTLTIQRTQQEDSAVYLCASSLQDRGGLFFGSGTQLSVL.